These 28 T cell receptor beta chains were sequenced from one sample in a study of cytomegalovirus exposure and HLA in healthy donors. 13 Jbeta primers and 60 Vbeta primers were used for the PCR. Method: immunoSEQ multiplex PCR; TCRdb's copy keeps in-frame clones and lacks some. The sample shows approximately 80,000 clones, over 60% of them seen only once. The sample comprised PBMCs. The receptors were sampled from a woman between 40 and 55 years old in good health and CMV-seropositive.

The chain is built from TRBV6-5 and TRBJ1-6; 7 nucleotides match TRBD1. Per germline, CDR1 MNHEY and CDR2 SVGAGI. The CDR3 sequence is 14 residues long. Trimming removed 5 bases from V and 7 bases from J; junction bases left unmatched: 5. CDR3 DNA: TGTGCCAGCAGTCCGGGACAGTTGAATTCACCCCTCCACTTT. Amino acid sequence: CASSPGQLNSPLHF.

The rearrangement joins TRBV14 to TRBJ2-1, with TRBD2 matching over 15 bases. Germline CDR1 is SGHDN and CDR2 is FVKESK. Losses at the gene ends were 5 bases for V and 9 bases for J; bases not matched to a gene: 11. This CDR3 is built from 17 residues. The CDR3 region is CASSSWTSGRAFPEQFF. As DNA, the CDR3 is TGTGCCAGCAGCAGTTGGACTAGCGGGAGGGCCTTCCCTGAGCAGTTCTTC.

This clone occurred once. This rearrangement joins TRBV23-1 to TRBJ2-2; D is perhaps TRBD1 (5 bases). TRBV23-1 is given ORF status, its function remaining uncertain. The CDR3 contains 17 residues. Trimming cost V 0 bases and J 3 bases, with 14 bases left between them. The CDR3 sequence is CASSQSPRAEDTGELFF. Here the CDR3 DNA reads TGCGCCAGCAGTCAATCGCCCAGGGCAGAGGACACCGGGGAGCTGTTTTTT.

The rearrangement links TRBV10-3 to TRBJ2-7; TRBD1 is a possible D gene (5 bases). Trimming removed 7 bases from V and 2 bases from J, with 15 bases in between. CDR3 length: 14 residues. In germline, CDR1 is ENHRY, CDR2 SYGVKD. CDR3 sequence reads: CAITQTENTYEQYF. As DNA, the CDR3 is TGTGCCATCACCCAGACAGAGAATACCTACGAGCAGTACTTC.

This sequence joins TRBV10-2 and TRBJ1-2, with 7 nucleotides matching TRBD1. The CDR3 covers 12 residues. With V trimmed by 8 bases and J by 3 bases, 3 bases remained unmatched. Germline CDR1 WSHSY, CDR2 SAAADI. Here the CDR3 DNA reads TGCGCCAGCGCCGGGACAGACTATGGCTACACCTTC. This sequence encodes CASAGTDYGYTF.

V gene TRBV7-2 combines with J gene TRBJ1-2; 9 positions agree with TRBD1. Germline V gene lookup returns CDR1 SGHTA and CDR2 FQGNSA. The trim removed 5 bases at V and 2 bases at J, leaving 3 bases unmatched. The CDR3 length is 14 residues. CDR3 nucleotide sequence: TGTGCCAGCAGCCCGACAGGGGGAAACTATGGCTACACCTTC. Protein sequence: CASSPTGGNYGYTF.

The chain combines TRBV6-5 with TRBJ1-3; D gene uncertain. The CDR3 consists of 14 residues. Germline loops: CDR1 MNHEY, CDR2 SVGAGI. Deletions cut 7 bases from V and 2 bases from J, with 12 bases between. The CDR3 spells CASKNSNAGNTIYF. Here the CDR3 DNA reads TGTGCCAGCAAAAACTCAAACGCTGGAAACACCATATATTTT.

V and J are TRBV18 and TRBJ2-3; D is possibly TRBD1 (5 bases). The V end lost 3 bases, the J end lost 0 bases, and 13 bases lay between the germline ends. Germline values: CDR1 KGHSH, CDR2 LQKENI. CDR3 length: 16 residues. The DNA for the CDR3 is TGTGCCAGCTCACCCCCAGGGTTTAGGAGCACAGATACGCAGTATTTT. This translates into CASSPPGFRSTDTQYF.

The genes are TRBV11-2 and TRBJ1-1, with D maybe TRBD1 (6 bases). In germline, CDR1 is SGHAT, CDR2 FQNNGV. V lost 3 bases to trimming and J lost 4 bases, with 12 bases between them. The CDR3 runs to 14 residues. CDR3 DNA sequence: TGTGCCAGCAGCTTTGGGGGCGAGGGCACTGAAGCTTTCTTT. Its translation: CASSFGGEGTEAFF. Supplemented by reference TRBV11-2 and TRBJ1-1, the full variable domain reads EAGVAQSPRYKIIEKRQSVAFWCNPISGHATLYWYQQILGQGPKLLIQFQNNGVVDDSQLPKDRFSAERLKGVDSTLKIQPAKLEDSAVYLCASSFGGEGTEAFFGQGTRLTVV.

This chain joins TRBV6-1 and TRBJ1-1; no clear D gene. Trimming left V 2 bases short and J 10 bases short, with 8 bases between. There are 11 residues in the CDR3. Germline V gene lookup returns CDR1 MNHNS and CDR2 SASEGT. In DNA form, the CDR3 reads TGTGCCAGCAGTGAAACTAGTTTAGCTTTCTTT. Its protein is CASSETSLAFF.

The rearrangement uses TRBV7-8 and TRBJ1-1, with TRBD1 matching 8 bases. V shed 3 bases, J shed 8 bases, and the junction held 5 bases outside the gene matches. Germline V gene sequence: CDR1 SGHVS, CDR2 FQNEAQ. This CDR3 region has 13 residues. The CDR3, as DNA: TGTGCCAGCAGCTTCGAGGACAGGGTAGAAGCTTTCTTT. It encodes CASSFEDRVEAFF.

The chain is built from TRBV7-8 and TRBJ2-1, with 8 bases fitting TRBD1. CDR1 and CDR2 (germline): SGHVS, FQNEAQ. The CDR3 is 14 residues long. Trimming cost V 7 bases and J 7 bases; bases outside gene matches: 9. CDR3: CASMGRGLGNEQFF. The CDR3 nucleotides read TGTGCCAGCATGGGCAGGGGGCTAGGAAATGAGCAGTTCTTC.

This clone was seen a handful of times. The V call is TRBV2, the J call TRBJ1-1; D is perhaps TRBD1 (5 bases). The ends were cut back, 6 bases at V and 0 bases at J, with 11 bases in the middle. Germline-derived CDR1 and CDR2 are SNHLY and FYNNEI. The CDR3 is 14 residues long. The CDR3 nucleotides are TGTGCCAGCAGCGCCAGGGTAATGAACACTGAAGCTTTCTTT. It specifies CASSARVMNTEAFF.

V gene TRBV9 combines with J gene TRBJ1-2, with D possibly TRBD1 on 5 matching bases. The CDR3 is 13 residues long. The germline CDR1 and CDR2 sequences are SGDLS and YYNGEE. Trimming pared 4 bases from V and 7 bases from J, leaving 14 bases between. CDR3 region: CASSPDSLSGYTF. The DNA for the CDR3 is TGTGCCAGCAGCCCAGACAGTTTGTCTGGCTACACCTTC.

The chain links TRBV6-7 to TRBJ2-3; D is unclear. TRBV6-7 is identified as an open reading frame with a role that is uncertain. V was pared by 1 base and J by 2 bases, with 7 bases between. The length of the CDR3 is 14 residues. For the CDR3, the DNA is TGTGCCAGCAGTTACTTCAAAATCACAGATACGCAGTATTTT. Its translation is CASSYFKITDTQYF.

The chain has TRBV30 and TRBJ2-1, with a weak D call TRBD1 (5 bases). Germline V CDR1 and CDR2: GTSNPN, SVGIG (reference sequence). Trimming pared 2 bases from V and 6 bases from J, leaving 14 bases between. The length of the CDR3 is 14 residues. CDR3 sequence (DNA): TGTGCCTGGAGTCCACGGAACAGGCTCAATGAGCAGTTCTTC. It codes for CAWSPRNRLNEQFF.

The V gene is TRBV25-1, the J gene TRBJ2-3, with 7 positions matching TRBD2. The CDR3 extends over 14 amino acids. Germline lookup yields CDR1 MGHDK and CDR2 SYGVNS. With V trimmed by 4 bases and J by 2 bases, 3 bases remained unmatched. The CDR3 loop is CASSVSGTTDTQYF. The CDR3 nucleotides read TGTGCCAGCAGTGTAAGCGGGACCACAGATACGCAGTATTTT.

This clone was seen only a few times. This chain connects TRBV27 to TRBJ1-4, with TRBD1 as a possible D gene (5 bases). This CDR3 spans 13 amino acids. From germline, CDR1 is MNHEY and CDR2 SMNVEV (reference sequence). Trimming took 5 bases from V and 8 from J, leaving 12 bases between them. The CDR3 DNA reads TGTGCCAGCAGTCCCTCGGGGGGGGAAAAACTGTTTTTT. Protein sequence: CASSPSGGEKLFF.

The CDR3 loop is CASSLARELRNTEAFF. The DNA for the CDR3 is TGTGCCAGCAGCTTAGCCAGGGAACTACGCAACACTGAAGCTTTCTTT. V and J are TRBV7-9 and TRBJ1-1, with D perhaps matching TRBD1 (5 bases). This CDR3 comprises 16 residues. With 0 bases removed from V and 2 bases from J, the gap between germline ends came to 13 bases. Germline-derived CDR1 and CDR2 are SEHNR and FQNEAQ (reference sequence).

This clone was found a few times. This rearrangement joins TRBV6-1 to TRBJ1-1; no firm D call. V lost 7 bases and J lost 1, with 4 bases in between. The CDR3 covers 11 residues. Looked up from germline, CDR1 is MNHNS and CDR2 is SASEGT. CDR3 sequence reads: CASNRNTEAFF. As DNA, the CDR3 is TGTGCCAGCAACAGGAACACTGAAGCTTTCTTT.

The chain joins TRBV5-1 to TRBJ1-4, with TRBD1 matching 7 bases. The CDR3 consists of 15 residues. V shed 0 bases, J shed 6 bases, and the junction held 5 bases outside the gene matches. Germline V gives CDR1 SGHRS, CDR2 YFSETQ. The CDR3 DNA reads TGCGCCAGCAGCTTGGAGACAGGGAAAGATGAAAAACTGTTTTTT. Amino acid sequence: CASSLETGKDEKLFF.

The table lists this clone with a count of one. J is TRBJ2-1 and V is TRBV5-6; D might be TRBD2 (5 bases). The ends were cut back, 1 base at V and 4 bases at J, with 12 bases in the middle. Germline CDR1 reads SGHDT; CDR2 reads YYEEEE. The CDR3 covers 15 residues. CDR3 in DNA: TGTGCCAGCAGCTTGCACGGGGTCGGGTACAATGAGCAGTTCTTC. This sequence encodes CASSLHGVGYNEQFF.

The chain has TRBV29-1 and TRBJ1-3; tentatively, D is TRBD1 (5 bases). Trimming left V 7 bases short and J 0 bases short, with 19 bases between. The CDR3 is 16 residues long. CDR1 SQVTM and CDR2 ANQGSEA come from the germline V gene. The CDR3, as DNA: TGCAGCGCCGAGCTCGGGACTGCCAGCTCTGGAAACACCATATATTTT. Translation gives CSAELGTASSGNTIYF.

The J gene is TRBJ1-2, the V gene TRBV9; D call uncertain. Germline CDR1 reads SGDLS; CDR2 reads YYNGEE. V gave up 0 bases and J gave up 7 bases, with 13 bases separating them. This CDR3 is built from 14 residues. The CDR3 is CASSVGTILRGYTF. DNA of the CDR3: TGTGCCAGCAGCGTAGGAACGATTTTGCGTGGCTACACCTTC.

The chain joins TRBV19 to TRBJ1-5; TRBD1 agrees at 7 bases. J lost 0 bases, V lost 6 bases, and 11 bases had no gene match. The CDR3 length is 17 residues. In germline, CDR1 is LNHDA, CDR2 SQIVND (reference sequence). DNA for the CDR3: TGTGCCAGTAGCGGGACAGCCAGGGATTATAGCAATCAGCCCCAGCATTTT. Residues: CASSGTARDYSNQPQHF.

In its sample, this clone was seen a few times. This chain joins TRBV5-1 and TRBJ1-1, with D perhaps matching TRBD1 (5 bases). Germline V CDR1 and CDR2: SGHRS, YFSETQ. Deletions cut 6 bases from V and 7 bases from J, with 10 bases between. There are 11 residues in the CDR3. CDR3 residues: CASMSGVEAFF. In DNA form, the CDR3 reads TGCGCCAGCATGTCGGGGGTTGAAGCTTTCTTT. Supplemented by reference TRBV5-1 and TRBJ1-1, the full variable domain reads KAGVTQTPRYLIKTRGQQVTLSCSPISGHRSVSWYQQTPGQGLQFLFEYFSETQRNKGNFPGRFSGRQFSNSRSEMNVSTLELGDSALYLCASMSGVEAFFGQGTRLTVV.

The rearrangement uses TRBV19 and TRBJ2-7; TRBD1 agrees at 11 bases. Germline V gene lookup returns CDR1 LNHDA and CDR2 SQIVND (reference sequence). CDR3 length: 15 amino acids. The V and J ends lost 3 bases and 2 bases, in that order; junction bases with no gene match: 3. The CDR3 protein is CASSMGQGDAYEQYF. Written as DNA, the CDR3 is TGTGCCAGTAGTATGGGACAGGGGGACGCCTACGAGCAGTACTTC.

The V and J genes are TRBV30 and TRBJ1-4, with no clear D. The CDR3 covers 16 residues. The V gene's germline CDR1 is GTSNPN and CDR2 SVGIG (reference sequence). V lost 0 bases and J 1 base, leaving 12 bases between the germline ends. CDR3 nucleotide sequence: TGTGCCTGGAGTGTACCAAGTGAGGGAACTAATGAAAAACTGTTTTTT. Its protein is CAWSVPSEGTNEKLFF.